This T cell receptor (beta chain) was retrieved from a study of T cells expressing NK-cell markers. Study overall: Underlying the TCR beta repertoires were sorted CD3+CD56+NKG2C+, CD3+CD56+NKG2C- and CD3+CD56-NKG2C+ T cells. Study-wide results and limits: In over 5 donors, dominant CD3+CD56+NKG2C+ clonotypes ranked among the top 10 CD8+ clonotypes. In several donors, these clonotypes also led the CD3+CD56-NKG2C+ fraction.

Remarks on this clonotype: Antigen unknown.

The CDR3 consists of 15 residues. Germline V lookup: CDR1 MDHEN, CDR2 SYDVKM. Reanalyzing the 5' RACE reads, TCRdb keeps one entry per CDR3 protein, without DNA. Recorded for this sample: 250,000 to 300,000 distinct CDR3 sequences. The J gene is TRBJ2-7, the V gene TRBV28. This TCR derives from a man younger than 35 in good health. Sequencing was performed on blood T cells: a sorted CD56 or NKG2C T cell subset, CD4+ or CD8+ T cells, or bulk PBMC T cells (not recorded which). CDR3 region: CASSSSFRSSYEQYF.